The 20 T cell receptor beta chains in this list originate from one sample, sequenced in a study of radiation and T cells in renal cell carcinoma. This sample's time point: baseline pretreatment blood. Treatment denoted: 15 Gy SBRT to primary tumor, nephrectomy 4 weeks later. Generated by immunoSEQ multiplex PCR, the TCRdb table keeps only in-frame clones and is missing some. The repertoire holds around 160,000 clones, with 88% as singletons. This sample comprised blood, obtained from a patient whose treatment included radiotherapy and nephrectomy. The receptors derive from a woman aged 70 to 79 with renal cell carcinoma.

The chain carries TRBV27 and TRBJ1-2, with 10 positions matching TRBD1. The CDR3 has 15 residues. Germline V gene sequence: CDR1 MNHEY, CDR2 SMNVEV (reference sequence). The junction had 7 bases not matched to a gene; V was cut back by 5 bases and J by 4 bases. The chain's CDR3 is CASSLTGQGPYGYTF. Here the CDR3 DNA reads TGTGCCAGCAGTCTTACGGGACAGGGGCCCTATGGCTACACCTTC.

This sequence joins TRBV5-1 and TRBJ1-2; D is unclear. Germline-derived CDR1 and CDR2 are SGHRS and YFSETQ. The CDR3 totals 13 residues. With 5 bases removed from V and 5 bases from J, the gap between germline ends came to 13 bases. The CDR3 DNA reads TGCGCCAGCAGAACCACCGCCGGATATGGCTACACCTTC. Translated: CASRTTAGYGYTF.

The J gene is TRBJ2-3, the V gene TRBV19; unclear D gene. CDR1 is LNHDA, CDR2 SQIVND, per germline (reference sequence). The CDR3 length is 16 residues. Trimming removed 6 bases at V and 5 bases at J, with 21 bases between. The CDR3 DNA follows: TGTGCCAGTAGCCATAAGCGTGGGCTGCTGCTAGATACGCAGTATTTT. This codes for CASSHKRGLLLDTQYF.

The chain is built from TRBV11-3 and TRBJ2-5; the match to TRBD1 covers 9 bases. Germline V gene data show CDR1 as SGHNT and CDR2 as YENEEA. V lost 5 bases and J lost 1; bases outside the gene matches: 8. The CDR3 has 16 amino acids. The CDR3 loop reads CASSQGTGIPQETQYF. The CDR3 nucleotides read TGTGCCAGCAGCCAAGGGACAGGGATTCCCCAAGAGACCCAGTACTTC.

The J gene is TRBJ1-1, the V gene TRBV7-6, with 8 bases aligning to TRBD1. Germline CDR1 SGHVS, CDR2 FNYEAQ. Germline trimming cut 3 bases from V and 1 base from J; bases unmatched to any gene: 13. The CDR3 loop spans 18 amino acids. As DNA, the CDR3 is TGTGCCAGCAGCTTTGGACAGGGAGATAAAACGGAGAACACTGAAGCTTTCTTT. Translation: CASSFGQGDKTENTEAFF.

The chain has TRBV30 and TRBJ1-5; D is possibly TRBD1 (5 bases). V was clipped by 4 bases and J by 8 bases, with 18 bases between them. Germline CDR1 reads GTSNPN; CDR2 reads SVGIG (reference sequence). CDR3 length: 14 amino acids. CDR3 nucleotide sequence: TGTGCCTGGAACCGCCGACAGCCTGCGGAGCCCCAGCATTTT. Encoded protein: CAWNRRQPAEPQHF.

In its sample, this clone was seen once. The rearrangement links TRBV6-6 to TRBJ1-5, with 9 bases matching TRBD1. The CDR3 spans 16 residues. The V segment lost 6 bases and the J segment 6 bases; nucleotides outside the gene matches: 12. CDR1 and CDR2 (germline): MNHNY, SVGAGI (reference sequence). CDR3 in DNA: TGTGCCAGCAGCTACCCCGCGACAGGGGGAGGTCAGCCCCAGCATTTT. This encodes CASSYPATGGGQPQHF.

V and J are TRBV15 and TRBJ1-6; unclear D gene. The CDR3 is made up of 16 amino acids. The germline gives CDR1 LNHNV, CDR2 YYDKDF (reference sequence). V was trimmed by 0 bases and J by 7 bases, leaving 13 bases between them. The CDR3 spells CATSRDRVNSNSPLHF. Written as DNA, the CDR3 is TGTGCCACCAGCAGAGATAGGGTTAACAGCAATTCACCCCTCCACTTT.

The chain joins TRBV21-1 to TRBJ1-2; no DNA check was done on the table's D call, TRBD1. TRBV21-1 is deemed a pseudogene. The CDR3 is 15 residues long. CDR3 in amino acids: CASSSLGQGIEGYTF. DNA for the CDR3: TGTGCCAGCAGCAGCCTGGGACAGGGGATTGAAGGCTACACCTTC.

The chain carries TRBV11-2 and TRBJ2-3, with TRBD2 matching 10 bases. The trim removed 5 bases at V and 15 bases at J, leaving 11 bases unmatched. The CDR3 loop spans 13 amino acids. Germline V gene sequence: CDR1 SGHAT, CDR2 FQNNGV. The CDR3 sequence: CASSPVTSGKGYF. The CDR3 DNA follows: TGTGCCAGCAGCCCCGTTACTAGCGGGAAGGGATATTTT.

The J gene is TRBJ1-1, the V gene TRBV5-1; TRBD1 matches at 8 bases. The V gene end was trimmed by 4 bases and the J gene end by 3 bases; junction bases not matched to a gene: 17. Germline values: CDR1 SGHRS, CDR2 YFSETQ. The CDR3 is 18 amino acids. The CDR3 nucleotides read TGCGCCAGCAGCAAGGACAGGGCCGGGGGTACGGGATACACTGAAGCTTTCTTT. Translation: CASSKDRAGGTGYTEAFF.

V is TRBV5-1 and J is TRBJ2-3; D call uncertain. Per germline, CDR1 SGHRS and CDR2 YFSETQ. This CDR3 has 14 amino acids. V was clipped by 0 bases and J by 4 bases, with 9 bases between them. The CDR3 DNA sequence: TGCGCCAGCAGCTTGGGGCCAGCTGCAGATACGCAGTATTTT. Residues: CASSLGPAADTQYF.

This chain links TRBV5-4 with TRBJ2-2; D may correspond to TRBD1 or TRBD2 (5 bases each). CDR1 and CDR2 from the germline V gene are SGHNT and YYREEE (reference sequence). The CDR3 spans 15 residues. V was trimmed by 0 bases and J by 1 base, leaving 7 bases between them. CDR3 protein: CASSLVGRNTGELFF. CDR3 sequence (DNA): TGTGCCAGCAGCTTGGTGGGACGGAACACCGGGGAGCTGTTTTTT.

This chain uses TRBV6-1 with TRBJ1-5; 12 bases align to TRBD1. The V segment lost 3 bases and the J segment 6 bases; nucleotides outside the gene matches: 12. The CDR3 extends over 18 amino acids. Germline values: CDR1 MNHNS, CDR2 SASEGT. DNA for the CDR3: TGTGCCAGCAGTGATAAAGGGACAGGGGGCGCCACTAGTCAGCCCCAGCATTTT. This translates into CASSDKGTGGATSQPQHF.

The J gene is TRBJ1-2, the V gene TRBV9; D remains unclear. From germline, CDR1 is SGDLS and CDR2 YYNGEE. Trimming took 0 bases from V and 6 from J, leaving 15 bases between them. The CDR3 totals 15 residues. The CDR3 DNA is TGTGCCAGCAGCGTAGCGTGGAGCGGGTCTCATGGCTACACCTTC. Its protein is CASSVAWSGSHGYTF.

This clone is a singleton in its sample. This chain uses TRBV6-5 with TRBJ1-3, with 7 bases aligning to TRBD1. From germline, CDR1 is MNHEY and CDR2 SVGAGI. The CDR3 length is 15 residues. Unmatched junction bases numbered 9, after V lost 6 bases and J lost 4 bases. CDR3 protein: CASRSTGSQGNTIYF. The CDR3 coding sequence is TGTGCCAGCAGGTCGACAGGGAGCCAAGGAAACACCATATATTTT.

The chain carries TRBV7-9 and TRBJ2-2, with D possibly called TRBD1 or TRBD2 (6 bases each). This CDR3 contains 13 residues. V was clipped by 8 bases and J by 1 base, with 8 bases between them. Germline V gene lookup returns CDR1 SEHNR and CDR2 FQNEAQ (reference sequence). This CDR3 is CASGGQNTGELFF. Written as DNA, the CDR3 is TGTGCCAGCGGGGGGCAGAACACCGGGGAGCTGTTTTTT.

The CDR3 DNA sequence: TGCGCCAGCATTGGGAGCGGGGGGAGTCGCACAGATACGCAGTATTTT. Its translation is CASIGSGGSRTDTQYF. V and J are TRBV5-1 and TRBJ2-3; TRBD2 agrees at 9 bases. CDR1 is SGHRS, CDR2 YFSETQ, per germline. There are 16 residues in the CDR3. Trimming took 6 bases from V and 1 from J; bases not matched to a gene: 9.

This sequence joins TRBV30 and TRBJ2-7, with D tentatively TRBD1 (5 bases). In germline, CDR1 is GTSNPN, CDR2 SVGIG (reference sequence). This CDR3 comprises 14 residues. Between the trimmed V and J ends, which lost 6 bases and 0 bases, there was a span of 15 bases. CDR3 nucleotides: TGTGCCTGTAGTCAAGGACATGGCTCCTACGAGCAGTACTTC. Translation: CACSQGHGSYEQYF. The whole variable domain, filled in from reference TRBV30 and TRBJ2-7, reads SQTIHQWPATLVQPVGSPLSLECTVEGTSNPNLYWYRQAAGRGLQLLFYSVGIGQISSEVPQNLSASRPQDRQFILSSKKLLLSDSGFYLCACSQGHGSYEQYFGPGTRLTVT.

This chain connects TRBV7-2 to TRBJ2-3; D is unclear. Deletions cut 5 bases from V and 3 bases from J, with 12 bases between. The CDR3 is 14 residues long. Germline assignment: CDR1 SGHTA and CDR2 FQGNSA. The DNA for the CDR3 is TGTGCCAGCAGCCGCGGACCAATTACAGATACGCAGTATTTT. Translated: CASSRGPITDTQYF.